One TCR beta chain is described in this entry. Its antigen is not known. The authors made TCR cDNA by 5'RACE template switching, adding a universal primer site and UMIs. TCRdb independently ran MiXCR on the 5' RACE reads; one entry per CDR3 protein. The table has 120,000 or so distinct CDR3 sequences, 8.9% seen once. This record belongs to a study of T cells after yellow fever vaccination. For the study at large: Researchers used SMART-Seq v4 Ultra Low Input to prepare fractions that had low cell numbers. Study-level points and caveats: After the booster, 96% of CD4 and approximately 90% of CD8 primary-response clones were re-detected. Abundant clonotypes from the bulk population could contaminate FACS-sorted repertoires.

Sequences were derived from CD8+ T cells sorted from PBMCs, sampled on the day of the yellow fever booster vaccination. The receptor's source is a man younger than 35 who received the YFV17D yellow fever vaccine.

CDR3 amino acids: CASDPGQGRRAEAFF. CDR3 nucleotide sequence: TGTGCCAGCGATCCGGGACAGGGGAGGAGGGCTGAAGCTTTCTTT. The gene calls are TRBV6-2 or TRBV6-3 and TRBJ1-1; 10 bases fit TRBD1. The CDR3 consists of 15 residues. With 8 bases clipped from V and 6 bases from J, the junction kept 12 bases outside the gene matches. CDR1 is MNHEY and CDR2 is SVGEGT in the germline V gene.